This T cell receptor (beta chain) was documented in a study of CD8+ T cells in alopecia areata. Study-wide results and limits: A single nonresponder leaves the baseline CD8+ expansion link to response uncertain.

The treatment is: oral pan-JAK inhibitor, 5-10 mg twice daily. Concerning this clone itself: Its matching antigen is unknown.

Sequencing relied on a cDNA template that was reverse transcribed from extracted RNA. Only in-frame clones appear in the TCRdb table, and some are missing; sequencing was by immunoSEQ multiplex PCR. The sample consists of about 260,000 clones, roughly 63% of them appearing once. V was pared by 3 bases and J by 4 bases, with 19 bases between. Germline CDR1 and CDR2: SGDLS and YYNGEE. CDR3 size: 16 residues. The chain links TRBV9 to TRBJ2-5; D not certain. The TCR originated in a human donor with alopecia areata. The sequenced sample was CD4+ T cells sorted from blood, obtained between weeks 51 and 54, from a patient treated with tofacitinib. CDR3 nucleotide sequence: TGTGCCAGCAGCGCCCAGACCCCTAGTCCTCGAGAGACCCAGTACTTC. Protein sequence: CASSAQTPSPRETQYF.